This T cell receptor beta chain derives from a study of T cells after yellow fever vaccination. Findings of the study overall: It was the secondary response that reached its peak faster, day 5 versus 15, but it was weaker. Most clones from primary vaccination were detected again post-booster (almost 98% CD4, around 88% CD8). Contamination by abundant bulk-population clonotypes could be present in FACS-sorted repertoires.

CDR1 SGHTA and CDR2 FQGNSA come from the germline V gene. The CDR3 has 17 residues. Trimming stripped 1 base from V and 0 bases from J, with 13 bases between. From the 5' RACE reads, TCRdb called clonotypes with MiXCR, one entry per CDR3 protein. Of some 420,000 distinct CDR3 sequences listed, under 20% are singletons. About this clonotype itself: The antigen is undetermined.

This specimen was PBMCs, taken before the yellow fever booster vaccination. The receptor's source is a man aged 18 to 30 who received the YFV17D yellow fever vaccine. The rearrangement joins TRBV7-2 to TRBJ2-4; the D gene is possibly TRBD2 (5 bases). CDR3 amino acids: CASSLVRTVLAKNIQYF. Written as DNA, the CDR3 is TGTGCCAGCAGCTTAGTCCGGACTGTACTAGCCAAAAACATTCAGTACTTC.